This record covers a single T cell receptor (beta chain). This clonotype was recorded at least ten times. The antigen this receptor binds is unknown. Within one base of it there is no much larger clone, and no base qualities were kept. Ophthalmopathy patients had moderately to severely active disease, Clinical Activity Score of at least 3, NOSPECS grade of at least 4, and duration under 3 months. Patients with uncontrolled infections, other autoimmune diseases, pregnancy or lactation were excluded. Diagnoses relied on clinical symptoms, serum thyroxine and TRAb, thyroid ultrasound and orbital computed tomography. Ficoll-Paque density gradient centrifugation was used to isolate PBMCs from under 11 ml of fresh peripheral blood. Trizol reagent was used to extract total RNA, and RNA quality was then checked on an Agilent 2100 Bioanalyzer. According to the germline V gene, CDR1 reads SGHRS and CDR2 reads YFSETQ. Germline trimming amounts to 4 bases on V and 6 bases on J, with 5 as the count of junction bases outside the gene matches. The CDR3 contains 13 residues, cysteine and phenylalanine counted. Only the CDR3 DNA stays, 39 bases, in frame from base 1.

These data are taken from a study of T cells in Graves' hyperthyroidism and ophthalmopathy (dated by TCRdb to about 2019). Study-level background: Peripheral blood was collected at initial diagnosis, before any treatment. Following sampling, methimazole starting at 30 mg daily was given to hyperthyroidism patients, and high-dose intravenous methylprednisolone was given to ophthalmopathy patients. A discovery cohort of around 100 patients, approximately 45 with Graves' ophthalmopathy and under 60 with stable Graves' hyperthyroidism, was used to find distinguishing TCR V-J signatures. In more than 5 Graves' hyperthyroidism patients, the study also compared T-cell repertoires from thyroid tissue with T-cell repertoires from blood. For training and testing, the 95 to 100 patients in the discovery cohort were randomly divided in a 7:3 ratio. Whether ophthalmopathy could be predicted prospectively was tested in an independent validation cohort made up of under 20 hyperthyroidism patients plus 17 patients who later progressed to ophthalmopathy. The paper reports TCR Vbeta CDR3 sequencing of some 140 peripheral blood samples: over 40 ophthalmopathy, over 70 hyperthyroidism and approximately 17 progressor patients. Results the study describes overall, beyond this receptor: No statistical method was used to fix the sample size in advance, and group allocation was not hidden from the investigators. Most expanded thyroid clonotypes (frequency above 0.001) were also detected in blood, a finding suggesting that blood repertoires may reflect thyroid immune responses. During validation, the model predicted progression to ophthalmopathy a median of about 6.3 months ahead of onset, with roughly 65% sensitivity and more than 72% specificity. In cross-validation, a model built on a 13 V-J signature told ophthalmopathy apart from stable hyperthyroidism with less than 90% sensitivity and approximately 84% specificity, and in testing the same model reached 80%/75%.

TCR beta CDR3 regions were amplified from RNA transcripts. The first round of RT-PCR for the TCR CDR3 was performed with the HTBI primer set and the Qiagen OneStep RT-PCR kit. The libraries were constructed in a second round of multiplex PCR and then size-selected and purified. Libraries were sequenced paired-end with 100 bp reads on an Illumina HiSeq2000. Per the source publication's procedure: Raw data were processed with SOAPnuke, discarding reads with adapters, uncalled bases, mean Phred below 15, or no exact constant-primer or identifier match. COPE v1.2.5 was used to merge high-quality paired reads, and clonotypes were defined as unique nucleotide sequences. Clonotypes were aligned to IMGT TRBV, TRBD and TRBJ reference segments using MiTCR v1.1. Analysis was restricted to V-J combinations with a frequency above 0.0001, which covered 98% to 99.2% of repertoires. The TCS score was defined as F50 (clonal expansion) divided by E x V (chaos), with BLOSUM62-based TCRdist calculated between CDR3 peptides within each V-J. Welch's t-statistics and random forest reduced roughly 500 V-J features to 13, which were used in a naive Bayes classifier (R e1071). TCRdb passed the public sequencing reads through fastp at Q25 and MiXCR, retaining productive beta sequences. Each record represents a unique CDR3 protein, reported with the most common genes and DNA among its rows. TCRdb assigned the V and J calls; the authors' analysis was not used. Here the sample has hundreds of thousands of distinct CDR3 sequences; 16% occur a single time. Together, the top ten hold about 3.5% of the sample.

The rearranged chain carries TRBV5-1 and TRBJ2-7, with 9 bases aligning to TRBD1. Sequenced input: blood. This TCR derives from a woman between 35 and 50 years old with Graves' ophthalmopathy. The CDR3 loop reads CASSRDRASEQYF. The sequenced DNA: TGCGCCAGCAGCCGGGACAGGGCGAGCGAGCAGTACTTC. Where the CDR3 stops, the reference TRBV5-1 and TRBJ2-7 genes take over; the full variable domain is KAGVTQTPRYLIKTRGQQVTLSCSPISGHRSVSWYQQTPGQGLQFLFEYFSETQRNKGNFPGRFSGRQFSNSRSEMNVSTLELGDSALYLCASSRDRASEQYFGPGTRLTVT.